This is a list of T cell receptor beta chains from one sample in a study of identical twins. TCRdb called the 5' RACE reads again in MiXCR, with one record for every CDR3 protein. This sample has over 600,000 distinct CDR3 sequences, with approximately 21% found just once. This sample also belongs to another study, concerning T cells expressing NK-cell markers.

The source material was PBMCs. The source of these receptors is a woman under 30 in good health. Each CDR3 is given with its conserved first and last residue. The D gene is left open where the match is weak. A row's size may be missing; if present it is once, few, many or a size class.

J,D,size,V,DNA,CDR3
TRBJ2-7,.,few,TRBV6-2/TRBV6-3,TGTGCCAGCAGTTACCCCCTCGGTAGCGAGCAGTACTTC,CASSYPLGSEQYF
TRBJ2-7,TRBD1,few,TRBV28,TGTGCCAGCAGCCCCGGGACAGGGGGCCCCGAGCAGTACTTC,CASSPGTGGPEQYF
TRBJ2-7,.,.,TRBV5-1,TGCGCCAGCCGAATCGGCGAGCAGTACTTC,CASRIGEQYF
TRBJ2-3,.,.,TRBV3-1,TGTGCCAGCAGCCAAGATAGCGCCGCCCGCACAGATACGCAGTATTTT,CASSQDSAARTDTQYF
TRBJ2-1,TRBD2,few,TRBV9,TGTGCCAGCAGCGTTGTAGCGGGAGAAGCCAATGAGCAGTTCTTC,CASSVVAGEANEQFF
TRBJ1-1,.,few,TRBV7-9,TGTGCCAGCAGCCCCAAGCTTGGAAGCATGAACACTGAAGCTTTCTTT,CASSPKLGSMNTEAFF
TRBJ2-1,TRBD2,.,TRBV3-1,TGTGCCAGCAGCGCCGGGACTAGCGATTATGAGCAGTTCTTC,CASSAGTSDYEQFF
TRBJ1-2,.,few,TRBV27,TGTGCCAGCAGTTTTCAGGGAAGGGACTATGGCTACACCTTC,CASSFQGRDYGYTF
TRBJ2-2,TRBD2,.,TRBV12-3/TRBV12-4,TGTGCCAGCAGTTTATCTAGCGGGAGGAACACCGGGGAGCTGTTTTTT,CASSLSSGRNTGELFF
TRBJ2-7,.,.,TRBV2,TGTGCCAGCAGCCCTGGCCGACAGCCCGCCCTTCAAGCGATCTACGAGCAGTACTTC,CASSPGRQPALQAIYEQYF
TRBJ2-1,.,few,TRBV10-3,TGTGCCATCAGTGAGGGGACCGCTTGGAAAGGTAATGAGCAGTTCTTC,CAISEGTAWKGNEQFF
TRBJ2-7,.,many,TRBV9,TGTGCCAGCAGCCTTGCTCCGGTTTCCTACGAGCAGTACTTC,CASSLAPVSYEQYF
TRBJ2-1,.,.,TRBV20-1,TGCAGTGCTGCCCGGGTGGGGGGAGGTGATGAGCAGTTCTTC,CSAARVGGGDEQFF
TRBJ2-3,TRBD1,.,TRBV20-1,TGCAGTGCTAGTGTAGGACAGGACACAGATACGCAGTATTTT,CSASVGQDTDTQYF
TRBJ1-1,.,many,TRBV5-1,TGCGCCAGCAGCTTGAGGGGCCCTGAAGCTTTCTTT,CASSLRGPEAFF
TRBJ2-3,TRBD2,.,TRBV20-1,TGCAGTGCTCGATACGCCCGGACTAGCGGGGTAGATACGCAGTATTTT,CSARYARTSGVDTQYF
TRBJ2-1,.,many,TRBV2,TGTGCCAGCAGCCCCGGACAGTACAATGAGCAGTTCTTC,CASSPGQYNEQFF
TRBJ1-2,.,once,TRBV4-1,TGCGCCAGCAGCCAAGATCCCCTCCCCGGCGGCTACACCTTC,CASSQDPLPGGYTF
TRBJ2-1,.,few,TRBV24-1,TGTGCCACCAGTTTTAGTATCGGCCGGCCATCGTTCTTC,CATSFSIGRPSFF
TRBJ2-1,TRBD2,once,TRBV5-1,TGCGCCAGCAGCTTCCGGACTAGCGGGAGCGGGAATGAGCAGTTCTTC,CASSFRTSGSGNEQFF
TRBJ2-7,.,few,TRBV7-9,TGTGCCAGCAGCCCCAAGATGACGGGGAGCTCCTACGAGCAGTACTTC,CASSPKMTGSSYEQYF
TRBJ1-3,.,.,TRBV11-2,TGTGCCAGCAGTCTAGAGAGGGCGGAACGCACCTCTGGAAACACCATATATTTT,CASSLERAERTSGNTIYF
TRBJ2-3,TRBD2,.,TRBV5-1,TGCGCCAGCAGCTTGCTCCCCACGCCGACTAGCGGGATCCCAGATACGCAGTATTTT,CASSLLPTPTSGIPDTQYF
TRBJ1-3,.,.,TRBV12-3/TRBV12-4,TGTGCCAGCAGGGTTGGAAACACCATATATTTT,CASRVGNTIYF
TRBJ2-7,.,.,TRBV20-1,TGCAGTGCTACCCCGGGGCCTCTACGCGAGCAGTACTTC,CSATPGPLREQYF
TRBJ1-1,.,few,TRBV6-5,TGTGCCAGCAGTTACACCCAGGGTGAAGCTTTCTTT,CASSYTQGEAFF
TRBJ2-7,.,few,TRBV7-2,TGTGCCAGCAGCTTCTCGCACCACTACGAGCAGTACTTC,CASSFSHHYEQYF
TRBJ2-3,.,few,TRBV5-1,TGCGCCAGCAGCTCACGGCGACCTAGCACAGATACGCAGTATTTT,CASSSRRPSTDTQYF
TRBJ2-7,TRBD1,few,TRBV28,TGTGCCAGTTACTTCAGGGGGCGCCCCGACGAGCAGTACTTC,CASYFRGRPDEQYF
TRBJ2-1,TRBD2,few,TRBV2,TGTGCCAGCAATCCTAGCGGGAGGAATGAGCAGTTCTTC,CASNPSGRNEQFF
TRBJ2-1,.,.,TRBV20-1,TGCAGTGCTAAGAGTTTACGGCGGAGCTCCTACAATGAGCAGTTCTTC,CSAKSLRRSSYNEQFF
TRBJ2-5,TRBD1,.,TRBV7-8,TGTGCCAGCACTCAGCAGGGGGTAGGGTCCGGGGAGACCCAGTACTTC,CASTQQGVGSGETQYF
TRBJ2-7,TRBD1,few,TRBV11-2,TGTGCCAGCAGCCCCGGACAGGAATCCTACGAGCAGTACTTC,CASSPGQESYEQYF
TRBJ2-7,TRBD1,.,TRBV20-1,TGCAGTGCTAGGGCCGACAGGGGGCCCAACGAGCAGTACTTC,CSARADRGPNEQYF
TRBJ1-5,.,many,TRBV20-1,TGCAGTGCTAGTTGGGGTTTTGGGAATCAGCCCCAGCATTTT,CSASWGFGNQPQHF
TRBJ2-3,TRBD2,.,TRBV7-9,TGTGCCAGCAGCTTAGAGCGGGAGAAATATTTT,CASSLEREKYF
TRBJ2-1,.,.,TRBV2,TGTGCCAGCAAACCCACCCACGGCAATGAGCAGTTCTTC,CASKPTHGNEQFF
TRBJ2-1,TRBD2,.,TRBV6-5,TGTGCCAGCAGTAACCCTCGCATGCTAGCGGGAGTTGGGAATGAGCAGTTCTTC,CASSNPRMLAGVGNEQFF
TRBJ1-5,TRBD1,.,TRBV10-3,TGTGCCATCAGTGAGTCAGCACAGGGGAGCAATCAGCCCCAGCATTTT,CAISESAQGSNQPQHF
TRBJ2-7,TRBD2,few,TRBV29-1,TGCAGCGTTGAAGATAAGGGACGGGAGGGAGTGCACGAGCAGTACTTC,CSVEDKGREGVHEQYF
TRBJ2-1,.,once,TRBV29-1,TGCAGCGTCCCATTGACAGAAGACAATGAGCAGTTCTTC,CSVPLTEDNEQFF
TRBJ2-1,TRBD2,few,TRBV12-3/TRBV12-4,TGTGCCAGCAGTCCCCTTGGGGGGGCGGGACTAGCGGGAGATGAGCAGTTCTTC,CASSPLGGAGLAGDEQFF
TRBJ2-1,.,few,TRBV3-1,TGTGCCAGCAGCCACCGGGACGGTAACAATGAGCAGTTCTTC,CASSHRDGNNEQFF
TRBJ2-3,.,many,TRBV9,TGTGCCAGCAGCGTCCTTAACACAGATACGCAGTATTTT,CASSVLNTDTQYF
TRBJ2-3,TRBD2,.,TRBV14,TGTGCCAGCAGCCCCCTGCTTGGAGGCGGGGGGGATACAGATACGCAGTATTTT,CASSPLLGGGGDTDTQYF
TRBJ1-1,.,.,TRBV2,TGTGCCAGTCACAGGAACACTGAAGCTTTCTTT,CASHRNTEAFF
TRBJ2-1,TRBD1,.,TRBV5-1,TGCGCCAGCAGCCCGGGGACAGGGTCGTCATACAATGAGCAGTTCTTC,CASSPGTGSSYNEQFF
TRBJ2-1,TRBD2,many,TRBV20-1,TGCAGTGCCGGACTAGCGGGAGGGAATGAGCAGTTCTTC,CSAGLAGGNEQFF
TRBJ1-1,.,few,TRBV20-1,TGCAGTGCTAGGACGACGAACACTGAAGCTTTCTTT,CSARTTNTEAFF
TRBJ1-2,.,.,TRBV12-3/TRBV12-4,TGTGCCAGCAGTTTAGGGGGGGGTAATGGCTACACCTTC,CASSLGGGNGYTF